The clone carrying this T cell receptor beta chain has a single count. The target antigen is unknown. Germline assignment: CDR1 MRHNA and CDR2 SNTAGT. There are 14 residues in the CDR3. J gave up 4 bases and V 2 bases, and 2 bases lay outside the gene matches. These data come from a study of T cell responses to AZD1222 COVID-19 vaccine. Profiling relied on immunoSEQ multiplex PCR, and the TCRdb table lists in-frame clones only, not all of them. The profile shows about 100,000 clones, approximately 86% of them singletons. General study points: White British donors predominated, females outnumbered males, and clonal diversity was possibly underestimated. Repertoires were sampled only after the peak T cell response. Baseline serology detected seropositivity in only six or seven AZD1222 recipients.

This sequence was found in an adult who received the MenACWY meningococcal vaccine as a control. Source: peripheral blood, taken 28 days after the second dose of the MenACWY control vaccine. The V and J genes are TRBV6-4 and TRBJ2-3, with 8 bases lining up with TRBD1. This CDR3 reads CASSDGQGADTQYF. CDR3 nucleotide sequence: TGTGCCAGCAGTGACGGACAGGGCGCAGATACGCAGTATTTT.